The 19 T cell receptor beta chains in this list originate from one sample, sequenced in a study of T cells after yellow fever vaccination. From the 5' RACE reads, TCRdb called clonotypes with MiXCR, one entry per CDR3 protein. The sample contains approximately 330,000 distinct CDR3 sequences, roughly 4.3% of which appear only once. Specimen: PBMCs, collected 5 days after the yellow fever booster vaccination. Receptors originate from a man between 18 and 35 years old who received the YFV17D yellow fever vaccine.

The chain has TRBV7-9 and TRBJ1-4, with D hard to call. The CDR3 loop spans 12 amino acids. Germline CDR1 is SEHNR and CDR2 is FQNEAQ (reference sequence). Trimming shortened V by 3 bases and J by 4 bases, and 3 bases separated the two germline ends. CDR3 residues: CASSFDNEKLFF. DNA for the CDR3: TGTGCCAGCAGCTTCGATAATGAAAAACTGTTTTTT.

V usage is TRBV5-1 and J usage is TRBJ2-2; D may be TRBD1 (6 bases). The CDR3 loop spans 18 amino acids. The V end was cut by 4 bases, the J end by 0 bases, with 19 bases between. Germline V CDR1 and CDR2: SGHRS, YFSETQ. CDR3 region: CASSPRDPGQPNTGELFF. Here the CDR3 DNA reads TGCGCCAGCAGCCCAAGGGATCCGGGACAACCGAACACCGGGGAGCTGTTTTTT.

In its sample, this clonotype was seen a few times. The CDR3 sequence is CASSSGPEQYF. The CDR3, as DNA: TGTGCCAGCAGCTCTGGGCCCGAGCAGTACTTC. The V call is TRBV6-5, the J call TRBJ2-7; D unresolved. The V end lost 6 bases, the J end lost 6 bases, and 9 bases lay between the germline ends. The CDR3 loop spans 11 amino acids. CDR1 is MNHEY and CDR2 is SVGAGI in the germline V gene.

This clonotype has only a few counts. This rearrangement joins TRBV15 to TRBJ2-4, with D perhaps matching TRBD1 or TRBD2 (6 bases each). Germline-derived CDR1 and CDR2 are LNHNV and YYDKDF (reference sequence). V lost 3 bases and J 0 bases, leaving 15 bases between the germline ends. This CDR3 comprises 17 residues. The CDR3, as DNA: TGTGCCACCAGCAGCCCCTCGGGGGCAGTAGCCAAAAACATTCAGTACTTC. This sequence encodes CATSSPSGAVAKNIQYF.

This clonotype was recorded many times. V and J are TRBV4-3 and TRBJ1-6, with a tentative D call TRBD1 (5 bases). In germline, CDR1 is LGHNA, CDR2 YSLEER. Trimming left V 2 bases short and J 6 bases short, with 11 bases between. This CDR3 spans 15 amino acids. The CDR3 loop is CASSQRRGFNSPLHF. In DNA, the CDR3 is TGCGCCAGCAGCCAAAGGCGGGGCTTTAATTCACCCCTCCACTTT.

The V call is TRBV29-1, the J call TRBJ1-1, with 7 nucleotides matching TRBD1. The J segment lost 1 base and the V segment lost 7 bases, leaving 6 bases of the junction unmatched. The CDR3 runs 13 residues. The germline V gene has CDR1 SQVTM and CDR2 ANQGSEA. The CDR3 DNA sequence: TGCAGCGGAAAGGGACAGACGAACACTGAAGCTTTCTTT. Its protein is CSGKGQTNTEAFF.

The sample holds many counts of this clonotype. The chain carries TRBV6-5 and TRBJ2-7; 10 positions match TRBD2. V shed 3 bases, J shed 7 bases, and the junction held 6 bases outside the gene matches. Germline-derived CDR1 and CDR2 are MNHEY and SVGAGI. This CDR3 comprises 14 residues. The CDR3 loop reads CASSYRTSGEEQYF. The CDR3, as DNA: TGTGCCAGCAGTTATCGGACTAGCGGTGAAGAGCAGTACTTC.

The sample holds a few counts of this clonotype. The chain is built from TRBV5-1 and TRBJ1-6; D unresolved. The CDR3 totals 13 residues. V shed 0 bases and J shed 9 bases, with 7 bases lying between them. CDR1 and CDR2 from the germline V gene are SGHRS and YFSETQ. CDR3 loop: CASSLDSFSPLHF. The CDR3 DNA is TGCGCCAGCAGCTTGGATTCGTTTTCACCCCTCCACTTT.

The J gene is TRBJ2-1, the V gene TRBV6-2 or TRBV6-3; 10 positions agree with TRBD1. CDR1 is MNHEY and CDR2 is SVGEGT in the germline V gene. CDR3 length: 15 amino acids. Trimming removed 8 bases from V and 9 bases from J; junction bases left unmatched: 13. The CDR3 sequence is CASGPPGQGLTEQFF. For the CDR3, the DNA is TGTGCCAGCGGCCCGCCGGGACAGGGGCTTACTGAGCAGTTCTTC.

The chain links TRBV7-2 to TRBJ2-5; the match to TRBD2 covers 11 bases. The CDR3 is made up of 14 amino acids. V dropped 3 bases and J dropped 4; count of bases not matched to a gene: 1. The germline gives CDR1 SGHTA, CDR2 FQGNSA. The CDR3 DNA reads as TGTGCCAGCAGCTTTACTAGCGGGGGAGAGACCCAGTACTTC. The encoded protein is CASSFTSGGETQYF.

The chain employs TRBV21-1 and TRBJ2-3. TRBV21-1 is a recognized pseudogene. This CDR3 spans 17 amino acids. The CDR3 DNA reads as TGTGCCAGCAGCAAAGATAGGTTTTGCTCTAGCACAGATACGCAGTATTTT. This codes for CASSKDRFCSSTDTQYF.

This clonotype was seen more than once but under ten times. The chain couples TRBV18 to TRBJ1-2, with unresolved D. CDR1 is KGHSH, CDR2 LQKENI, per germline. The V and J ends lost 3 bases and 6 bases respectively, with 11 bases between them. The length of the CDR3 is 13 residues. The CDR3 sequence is CASSPGENDGYTF. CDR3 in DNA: TGTGCCAGCTCACCTGGGGAGAACGATGGCTACACCTTC.

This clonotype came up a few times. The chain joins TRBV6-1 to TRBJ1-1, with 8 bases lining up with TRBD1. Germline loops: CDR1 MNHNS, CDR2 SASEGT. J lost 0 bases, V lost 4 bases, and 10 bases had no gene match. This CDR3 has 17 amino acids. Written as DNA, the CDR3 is TGTGCCAGCAGTGGTTCAATGGACAGGGTTTTGAACACTGAAGCTTTCTTT. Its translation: CASSGSMDRVLNTEAFF.

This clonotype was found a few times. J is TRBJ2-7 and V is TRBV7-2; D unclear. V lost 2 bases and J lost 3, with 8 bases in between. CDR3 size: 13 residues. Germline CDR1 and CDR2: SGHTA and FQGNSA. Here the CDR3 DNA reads TGTGCCAGCAGCTTATTTAACCGCTACGAGCAGTACGTC. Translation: CASSLFNRYEQYV.

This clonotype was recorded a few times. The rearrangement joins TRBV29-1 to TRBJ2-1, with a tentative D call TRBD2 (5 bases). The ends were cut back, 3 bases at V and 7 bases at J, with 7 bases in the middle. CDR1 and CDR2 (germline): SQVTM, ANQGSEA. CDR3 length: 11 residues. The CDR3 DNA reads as TGCAGCGTTGACCGAGGGAATGAGCAGTTCTTC. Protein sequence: CSVDRGNEQFF.

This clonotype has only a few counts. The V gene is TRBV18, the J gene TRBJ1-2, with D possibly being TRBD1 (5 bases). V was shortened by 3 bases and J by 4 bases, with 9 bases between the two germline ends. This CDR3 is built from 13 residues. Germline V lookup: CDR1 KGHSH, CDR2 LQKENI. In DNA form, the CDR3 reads TGTGCCAGCTCACCGGGGGATGGCTATGGCTACACCTTC. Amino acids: CASSPGDGYGYTF.

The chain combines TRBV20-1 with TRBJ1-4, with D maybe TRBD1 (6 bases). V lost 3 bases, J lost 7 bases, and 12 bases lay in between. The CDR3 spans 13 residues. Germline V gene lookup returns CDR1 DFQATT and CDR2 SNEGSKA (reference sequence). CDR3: CSASPGVGEKLFF. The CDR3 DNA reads TGCAGTGCTAGCCCAGGGGTCGGTGAAAAACTGTTTTTT.

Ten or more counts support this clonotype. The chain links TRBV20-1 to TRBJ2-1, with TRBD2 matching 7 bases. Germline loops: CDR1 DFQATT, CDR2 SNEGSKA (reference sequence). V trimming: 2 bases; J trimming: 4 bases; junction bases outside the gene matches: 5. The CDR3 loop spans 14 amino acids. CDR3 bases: TGCAGTGCTAGATCTGGGGGGGTGTACAATGAGCAGTTCTTC. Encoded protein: CSARSGGVYNEQFF.

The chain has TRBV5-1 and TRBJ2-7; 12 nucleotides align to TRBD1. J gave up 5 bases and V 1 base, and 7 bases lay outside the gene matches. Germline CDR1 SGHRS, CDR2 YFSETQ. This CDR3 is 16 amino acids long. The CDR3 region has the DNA TGCGCCAGCAGCTTGCCATCCGGGACAGGGGGCGACGAGCAGTACTTC. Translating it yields CASSLPSGTGGDEQYF.